This TCR beta chain was sequenced in a study of immune evolution from preneoplasia to lung adenocarcinoma listed by TCRdb under 2021. Broadly, across the study: HLA loss of heterozygosity was seen in 7%, 15% and 33% of AIS, MIA and ADC lesions, and in no AAH lesions. Resected precursor lesions (AAH, AIS, MIA) and invasive adenocarcinomas were compared with paired morphologically normal lung tissue. TCR sequencing data were obtained from about 46 patients. According to the study, around 100 samples were used for TCR sequencing. Sample size was based on specimen availability rather than a prior power calculation. The overall cohort comprised 55 or so patients with pulmonary nodules who underwent surgical resection. The study used immune gene expression, TCR sequencing and multiplex immunofluorescence to profile the immune contexture of lung adenocarcinoma precursors and invasive adenocarcinoma. POLYSOLVER was used to infer Class I HLA alleles from exome data, while LOHHLA was used to detect allele-specific HLA loss. The immune data were integrated with whole exome sequencing and methylation data from the same cohort of nodules. Results the study describes overall, beyond this receptor: Clonality was highest in normal lung, while later-stage lesions appeared to show lower clonality but higher T cell density and diversity. Because all patients came from Japan and China, whether the findings apply to Western populations was uncertain. Compared with EGFR-mutant or double wild-type lesions, KRAS-mutant nodules had the highest T cell clonality. The findings were based on association rather than direct causation, and larger cohorts with long-term follow-up and longitudinal biopsies were deemed needed. Top T cell clone frequencies were highest in normal lung and appeared to decrease progressively from AAH through AIS, MIA and invasive adenocarcinoma.

Patients underwent resection in Japan or China between about 2014 and 2017. The histologic diagnosis of each case was independently confirmed on H&E slides by two lung cancer pathologists. Premalignant or tumor cells were enriched for nucleic acid extraction by macro-dissection performed after pathologic assessment. DNA was isolated from FFPE tissue using the AllPrep DNA/RNA FFPE Kit. TCR beta CDR3 regions were sequenced from DNA using the immunoSEQ hsTCRbeta Kit. The paper's processing steps were these. TCR sequencing data were analysed with the ImmunoSEQ Analyzer. T cell clonality was calculated on productive rearrangements as 1 minus Pielou's evenness. T cell diversity was measured with the inverse Simpson index on productive templates. T cell density was defined as TCR beta template counts normalized to usable DNA, with usable DNA estimated by amplification and sequencing of housekeeping genes. Two-sided Kruskal-Wallis tests were used to compare TCR metrics between histologic stages. Not all clones reach the TCRdb copy of this immuneACCESS table, which keeps in-frame sequences only. Checked studies attribute under half of the gap to unresolved V genes and leave the rest unexplained. V and J calls and clone size are copied from that table; D and trimming were computed from the DNA. This sample holds around 9,100 clones; 75% to 85% were observed only once. Under 3.5% of the sample goes to the ten largest clones.

Spanning cysteine to phenylalanine, the CDR3 consists of 14 amino acids. Just CDR3 DNA is preserved here, 42 bases in frame from base 1. The germline V gene (reference sequence) gives CDR1 as GTSNPN and CDR2 as SVGIG. V loses 5 bases, J loses 0 bases, and the germline ends lie 14 bases apart. To note about this clone: The antigen this receptor binds is unknown. One base away there is no much larger clone; base qualities are not given.

The sequence came from a person aged 70 to 79 with lung adenocarcinoma. The sequence is built from TRBV30 and TRBJ2-7, and perhaps TRBD2 as D gene, on 6 matching bases. The sequenced material came from FFPE lung adenocarcinoma in situ tissue. According to the study, the label for this sample's cell subset or site signals: preinvasive adenocarcinoma in situ (AIS). The CDR3 is CAWADGGNSYEQYF. The base sequence is TGTGCCTGGGCCGATGGAGGGAACTCCTACGAGCAGTACTTC.